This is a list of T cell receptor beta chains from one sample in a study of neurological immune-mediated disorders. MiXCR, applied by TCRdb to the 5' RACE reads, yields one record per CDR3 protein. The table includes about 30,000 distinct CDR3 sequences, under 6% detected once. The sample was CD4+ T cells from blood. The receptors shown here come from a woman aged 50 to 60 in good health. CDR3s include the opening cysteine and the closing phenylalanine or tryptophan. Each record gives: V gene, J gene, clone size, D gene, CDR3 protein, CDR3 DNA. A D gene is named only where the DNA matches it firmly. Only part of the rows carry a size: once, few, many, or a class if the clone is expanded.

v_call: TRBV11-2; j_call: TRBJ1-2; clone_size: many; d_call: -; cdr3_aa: CASSLDGAGWYGYTF; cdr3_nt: TGTGCCAGCAGCTTAGATGGAGCAGGGTGGTATGGCTACACCTTC
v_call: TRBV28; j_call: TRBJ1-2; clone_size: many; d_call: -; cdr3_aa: CASGDLALIYGYTF; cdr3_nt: TGTGCCAGCGGCGACCTTGCCCTGATCTATGGCTACACCTTC
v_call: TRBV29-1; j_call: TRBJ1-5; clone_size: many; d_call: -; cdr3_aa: CSVGNTANQPQHF; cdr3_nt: TGCAGCGTTGGGAATACAGCTAATCAGCCCCAGCATTTT
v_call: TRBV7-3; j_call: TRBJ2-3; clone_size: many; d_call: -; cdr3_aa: CASSLTESTDTQYF; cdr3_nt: TGTGCCAGCAGCTTAACGGAGAGCACAGATACGCAGTATTTT
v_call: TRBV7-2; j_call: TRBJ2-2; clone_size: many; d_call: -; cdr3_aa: CASFRGNALGTGELFF; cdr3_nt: TGTGCCAGTTTCAGGGGAAACGCCCTAGGGACCGGGGAGCTGTTTTTT
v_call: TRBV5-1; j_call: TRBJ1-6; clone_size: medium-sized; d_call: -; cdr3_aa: CASSLSQDYSPLHF; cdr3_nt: TGCGCCAGCAGCCTGTCGCAGGACTATTCACCCCTCCACTTT
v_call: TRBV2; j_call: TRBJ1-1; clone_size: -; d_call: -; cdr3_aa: CASSFGEGNTEAFF; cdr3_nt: TGTGCCAGCAGTTTCGGAGAGGGGAACACTGAAGCTTTCTTT
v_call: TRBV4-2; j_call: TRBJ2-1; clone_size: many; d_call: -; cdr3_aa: CASSQEPQATQFF; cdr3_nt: TGTGCCAGCAGCCAAGAGCCTCAGGCAACCCAGTTCTTC
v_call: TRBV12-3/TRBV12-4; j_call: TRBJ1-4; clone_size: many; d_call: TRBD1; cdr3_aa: CASSLLQGAGEKLFF; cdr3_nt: TGTGCCAGCAGTCTTTTACAGGGGGCAGGGGAAAAACTGTTTTTT
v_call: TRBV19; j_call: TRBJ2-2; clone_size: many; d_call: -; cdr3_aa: CASRTLYGRAVGELFF; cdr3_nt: TGTGCCAGTAGGACCTTGTATGGGCGGGCCGTCGGGGAGCTGTTTTTT
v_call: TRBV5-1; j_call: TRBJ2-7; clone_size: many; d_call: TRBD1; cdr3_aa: CASAEAGGYEQYF; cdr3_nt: TGCGCCAGCGCTGAGGCAGGGGGATACGAGCAGTACTTC
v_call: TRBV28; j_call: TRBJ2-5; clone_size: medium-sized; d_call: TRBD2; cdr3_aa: CASRLAGGRLSETQYF; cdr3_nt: TGTGCCAGCAGACTAGCGGGAGGGCGTCTGTCAGAGACCCAGTACTTC
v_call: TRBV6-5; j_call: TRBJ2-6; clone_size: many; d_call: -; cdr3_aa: CASRQISGANVLTF; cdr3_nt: TGTGCCAGCAGACAGATCTCTGGGGCCAACGTCCTGACTTTC
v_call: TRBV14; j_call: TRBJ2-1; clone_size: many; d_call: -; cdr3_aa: CASSLNRGLGQFF; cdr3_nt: TGTGCCAGCAGCCTCAATCGGGGGTTAGGGCAGTTCTTC
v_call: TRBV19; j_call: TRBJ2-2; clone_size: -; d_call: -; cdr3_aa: CASSIVITGELFF; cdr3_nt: TGTGCCAGTAGTATAGTGATAACCGGGGAGCTGTTTTTT
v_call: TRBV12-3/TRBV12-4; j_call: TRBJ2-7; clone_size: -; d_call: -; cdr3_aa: CASSLQDSYEQYF; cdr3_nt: TGTGCCAGCAGTTTACAGGATTCCTACGAGCAGTACTTC
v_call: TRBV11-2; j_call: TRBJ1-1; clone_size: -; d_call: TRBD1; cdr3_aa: CASSLHRGQGEAFF; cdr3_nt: TGTGCCAGCAGCTTACACCGGGGACAGGGGGAAGCTTTCTTT
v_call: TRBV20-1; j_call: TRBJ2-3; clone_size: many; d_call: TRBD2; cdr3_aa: CSAQRGAVTDTQYF; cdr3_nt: TGCAGTGCTCAGCGGGGGGCCGTGACAGATACGCAGTATTTT
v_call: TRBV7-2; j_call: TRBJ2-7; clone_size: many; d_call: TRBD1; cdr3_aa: CASRPSGTASYEQYF; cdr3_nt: TGTGCCAGCAGACCATCCGGGACAGCCTCCTACGAGCAGTACTTC
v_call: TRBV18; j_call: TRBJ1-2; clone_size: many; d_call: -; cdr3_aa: CASSPTKSNYGYTF; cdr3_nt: TGTGCCAGCTCACCGACTAAATCTAACTATGGCTACACCTTC
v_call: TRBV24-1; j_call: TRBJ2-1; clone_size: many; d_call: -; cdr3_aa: CATGRGYEQFF; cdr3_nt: TGTGCCACGGGACGGGGGTATGAGCAGTTCTTC
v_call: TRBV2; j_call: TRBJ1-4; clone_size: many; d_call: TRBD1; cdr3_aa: CASRGQGSEKLFF; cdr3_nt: TGTGCCAGCCGGGGACAGGGGTCTGAAAAACTGTTTTTT
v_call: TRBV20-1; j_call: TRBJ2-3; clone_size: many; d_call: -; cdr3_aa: CSHRSGISTDTQYF; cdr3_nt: TGCAGCCACAGGTCGGGGATTAGCACAGATACGCAGTATTTT
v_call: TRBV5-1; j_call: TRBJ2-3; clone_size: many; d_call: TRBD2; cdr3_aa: CASSLPGLATDTQYF; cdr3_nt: TGCGCCAGCAGCTTGCCGGGACTAGCAACAGATACGCAGTATTTT
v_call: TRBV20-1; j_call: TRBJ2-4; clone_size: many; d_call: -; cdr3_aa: CSASLSAGNIQYF; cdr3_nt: TGCAGTGCTAGTTTGTCGGCGGGAAACATTCAGTACTTC
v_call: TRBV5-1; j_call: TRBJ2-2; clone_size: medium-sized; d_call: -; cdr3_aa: CASSTDANTGELFF; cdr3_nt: TGCGCCAGCAGTACGGACGCGAACACCGGGGAGCTGTTTTTT
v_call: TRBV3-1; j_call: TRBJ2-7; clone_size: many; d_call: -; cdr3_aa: CASKRSGTGDEQYF; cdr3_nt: TGTGCCAGCAAGCGCTCTGGGACGGGAGACGAGCAGTACTTC
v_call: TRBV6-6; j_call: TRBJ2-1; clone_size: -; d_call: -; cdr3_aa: CASRRDTNEQFF; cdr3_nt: TGTGCCAGCAGGAGGGACACGAATGAGCAGTTCTTC
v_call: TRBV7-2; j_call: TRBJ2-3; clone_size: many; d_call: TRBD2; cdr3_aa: CASSSIAGGSTDTQYF; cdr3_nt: TGTGCCAGCAGCTCAATAGCGGGGGGGAGCACAGATACGCAGTATTTT
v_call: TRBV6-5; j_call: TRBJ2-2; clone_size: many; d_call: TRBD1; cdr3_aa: CASFRTDRVIGELFF; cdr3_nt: TGTGCCAGCTTCCGAACGGACAGGGTAATCGGGGAGCTGTTTTTT
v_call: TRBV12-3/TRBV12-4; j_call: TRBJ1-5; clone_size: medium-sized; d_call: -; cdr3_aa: CASTGVRSNQPQHF; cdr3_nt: TGTGCCAGCACCGGGGTTAGAAGCAATCAGCCCCAGCATTTT
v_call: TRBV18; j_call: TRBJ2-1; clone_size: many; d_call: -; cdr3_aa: CASSPMGTLLYNEQFF; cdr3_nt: TGTGCCAGCTCACCTATGGGGACTTTACTATACAATGAGCAGTTCTTC
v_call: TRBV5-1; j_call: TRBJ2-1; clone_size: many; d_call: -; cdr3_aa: CASRVEASSYNEQFF; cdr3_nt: TGCGCCAGCAGGGTAGAGGCAAGCTCCTACAATGAGCAGTTCTTC
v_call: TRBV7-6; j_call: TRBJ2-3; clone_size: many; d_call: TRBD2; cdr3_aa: CASSLAGGTFTDTQYF; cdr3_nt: TGTGCCAGCAGCTTAGCGGGGGGGACTTTCACAGATACGCAGTATTTT
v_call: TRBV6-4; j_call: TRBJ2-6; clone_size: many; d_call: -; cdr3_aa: CASSEGQAGANVLTF; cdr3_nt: TGTGCCAGCAGTGAAGGGCAGGCTGGGGCCAACGTCCTGACTTTC
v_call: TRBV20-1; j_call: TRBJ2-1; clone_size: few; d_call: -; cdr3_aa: CSAREARGSYNEQFF; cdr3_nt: TGCAGTGCTAGAGAAGCCAGGGGTTCCTACAATGAGCAGTTCTTC
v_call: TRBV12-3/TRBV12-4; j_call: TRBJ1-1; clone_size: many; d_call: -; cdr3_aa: CASSSGFEAFF; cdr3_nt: TGTGCCAGCAGCTCAGGGTTTGAAGCTTTCTTT
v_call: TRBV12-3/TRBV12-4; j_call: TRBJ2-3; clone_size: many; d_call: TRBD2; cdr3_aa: CASRPGLAGEAQYF; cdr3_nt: TGTGCCAGCAGGCCCGGACTAGCGGGAGAGGCGCAGTATTTT
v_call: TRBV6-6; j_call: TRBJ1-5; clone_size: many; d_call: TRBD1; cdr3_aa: CASSRQGLRHHQPQHF; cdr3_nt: TGTGCCAGCAGTCGACAGGGGCTAAGACATCATCAGCCCCAGCATTTT
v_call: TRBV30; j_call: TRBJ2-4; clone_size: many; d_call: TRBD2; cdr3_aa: CAWAGLANIQYF; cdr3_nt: TGTGCCTGGGCGGGACTAGCTAACATTCAGTACTTC
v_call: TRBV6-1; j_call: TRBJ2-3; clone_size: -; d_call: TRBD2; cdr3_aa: CASRSGRSADTQYF; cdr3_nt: TGTGCCAGCAGGTCCGGGAGGTCGGCAGATACGCAGTATTTT
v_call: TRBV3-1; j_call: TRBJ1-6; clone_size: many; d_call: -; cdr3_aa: CASSTTEAAPLHF; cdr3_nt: TGTGCCAGCTCTACTACCGAGGCGGCACCCCTCCACTTT